The T cell receptor (beta chain) under discussion was sequenced for a study of cytomegalovirus exposure and HLA in healthy donors. Primers: 60 Vbeta forward and 13 Jbeta reverse. Measured with immunoSEQ multiplex PCR; TCRdb has only the in-frame clones, and not every one. The top ten hold over 2.5% of the sample, which has some 120,000 clones, 80% seen once. This CDR3 has 15 residues. Looked up from germline, CDR1 is SQVTM and CDR2 is ANQGSEA. Losses at the gene ends were 5 bases for V and 2 bases for J; bases not matched to a gene: 7. This TCR derives from a male donor in good health and CMV-seronegative. The sequenced sample consisted of PBMCs. This chain connects TRBV29-1 to TRBJ2-3; the match to TRBD2 covers 10 bases. CDR3 coding DNA: TGCAGCGTTATAATAGCGGGAGGTTCCACAGATACGCAGTATTTT. Translation gives CSVIIAGGSTDTQYF.